This T cell receptor beta chain was recovered during a study of T cell repertoires in cytomegalovirus infection. Across the study: Public TCR beta signatures indicated both CMV infection and matching HLA type. Notes on the study in general: Identification of carriers of CMV plus the relevant HLA was performed using cumulative public TCR beta family frequency.

The CDR3 is 13 amino acids. Trimming removed 5 bases from V and 3 bases from J, with 10 bases in between. There are many counts of this clonotype. The antigen is unknown. TCRdb redid the calling of the reads with MiXCR, one entry per CDR3 protein. The sample holds approximately 320,000 distinct CDR3 sequences, over 7.5% seen once. The chain joins TRBV12-3 or TRBV12-4 to TRBJ1-1, with D possibly being TRBD1 (6 bases). Sequencing was done on a sample of PBMCs. The sequence came from a human donor in good health (CMV status not recorded). Some clones in this sample may be carry-over from other donors' samples. Here the CDR3 reads CASSRDTDTEAFF. For the CDR3, the DNA is TGTGCCAGCAGTCGGGACACAGACACTGAAGCTTTCTTT.